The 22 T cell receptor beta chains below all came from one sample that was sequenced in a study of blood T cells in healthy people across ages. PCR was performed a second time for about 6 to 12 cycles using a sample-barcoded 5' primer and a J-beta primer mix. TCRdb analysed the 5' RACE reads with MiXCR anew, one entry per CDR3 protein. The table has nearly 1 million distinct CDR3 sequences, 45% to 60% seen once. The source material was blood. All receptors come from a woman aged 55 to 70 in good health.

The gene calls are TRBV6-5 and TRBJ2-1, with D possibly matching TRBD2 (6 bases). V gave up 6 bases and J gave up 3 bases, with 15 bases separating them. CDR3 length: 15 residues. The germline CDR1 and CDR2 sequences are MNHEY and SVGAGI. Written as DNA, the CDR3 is TGTGCCAGCAGGACCGCGACTAGAGGCTACAATGAGCAGTTCTTC. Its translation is CASRTATRGYNEQFF.

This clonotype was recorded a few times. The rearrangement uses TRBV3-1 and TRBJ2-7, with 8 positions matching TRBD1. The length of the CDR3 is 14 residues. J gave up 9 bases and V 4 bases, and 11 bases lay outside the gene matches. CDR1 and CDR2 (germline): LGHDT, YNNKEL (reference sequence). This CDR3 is CASSLTTGAALQYF. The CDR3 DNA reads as TGTGCCAGCAGCCTTACGACAGGGGCGGCCTTGCAGTACTTC.

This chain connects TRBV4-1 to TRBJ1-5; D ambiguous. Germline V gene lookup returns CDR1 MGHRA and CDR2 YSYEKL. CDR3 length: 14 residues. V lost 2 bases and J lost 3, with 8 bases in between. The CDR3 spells CASSQPYSNQPQHF. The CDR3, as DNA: TGCGCCAGCAGCCAACCTTACTCCAATCAGCCCCAGCATTTT.

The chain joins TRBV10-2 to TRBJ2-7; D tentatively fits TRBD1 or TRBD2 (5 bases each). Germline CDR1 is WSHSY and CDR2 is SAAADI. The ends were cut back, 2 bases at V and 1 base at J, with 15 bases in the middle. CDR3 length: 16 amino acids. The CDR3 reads CASSEPRDPRSYEQYF. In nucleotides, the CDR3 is TGCGCCAGCAGTGAGCCTCGGGACCCACGATCCTACGAGCAGTACTTC.

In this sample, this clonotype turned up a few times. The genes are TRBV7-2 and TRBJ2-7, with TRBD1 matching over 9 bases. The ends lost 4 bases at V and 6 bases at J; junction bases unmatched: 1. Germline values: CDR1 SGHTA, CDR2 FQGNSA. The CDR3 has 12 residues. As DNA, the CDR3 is TGTGCCAGCAGCTCGACAGGGGGCGAGCAGTACTTC. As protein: CASSSTGGEQYF.

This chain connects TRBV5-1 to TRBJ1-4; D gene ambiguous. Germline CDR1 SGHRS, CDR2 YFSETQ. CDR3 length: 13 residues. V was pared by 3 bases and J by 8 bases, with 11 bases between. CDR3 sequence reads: CASSSAPREKLFF. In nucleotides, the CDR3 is TGCGCCAGCAGCTCCGCCCCCAGGGAAAAACTGTTTTTT. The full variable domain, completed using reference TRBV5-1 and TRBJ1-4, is KAGVTQTPRYLIKTRGQQVTLSCSPISGHRSVSWYQQTPGQGLQFLFEYFSETQRNKGNFPGRFSGRQFSNSRSEMNVSTLELGDSALYLCASSSAPREKLFFGSGTQLSVL.

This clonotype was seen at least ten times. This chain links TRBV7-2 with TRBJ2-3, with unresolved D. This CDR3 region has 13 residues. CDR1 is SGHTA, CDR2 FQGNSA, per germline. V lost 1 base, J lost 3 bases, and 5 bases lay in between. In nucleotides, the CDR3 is TGTGCCAGCAGCTTAGGTTTAACAGATACGCAGTATTTT. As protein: CASSLGLTDTQYF.

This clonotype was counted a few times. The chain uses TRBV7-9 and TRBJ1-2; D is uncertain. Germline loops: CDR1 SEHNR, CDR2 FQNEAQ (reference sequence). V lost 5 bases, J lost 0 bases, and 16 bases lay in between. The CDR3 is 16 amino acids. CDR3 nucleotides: TGTGCCAGCAGCCAGATGAAGAGTCAAGCTAACTATGGCTACACCTTC. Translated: CASSQMKSQANYGYTF.

Written as DNA, the CDR3 is TGCAGTGCTAGAGCGCCGAGCGGGAGATCCGGGTACAATGAGCAGTACTTC. Residues: CSARAPSGRSGYNEQYF. V and J are TRBV20-1 and TRBJ2-5; TRBD2 matches at 8 bases. Germline V gene lookup returns CDR1 DFQATT and CDR2 SNEGSKA (reference sequence). The CDR3 runs 17 residues. J gave up 11 bases and V 1 base, and 21 bases lay outside the gene matches.

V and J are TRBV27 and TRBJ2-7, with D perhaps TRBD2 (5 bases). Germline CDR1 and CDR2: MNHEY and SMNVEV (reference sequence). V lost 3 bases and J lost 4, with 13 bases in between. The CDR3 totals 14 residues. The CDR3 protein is CASSFYGKWYEQYF. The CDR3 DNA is TGTGCCAGCAGTTTCTACGGGAAGTGGTACGAGCAGTACTTC.

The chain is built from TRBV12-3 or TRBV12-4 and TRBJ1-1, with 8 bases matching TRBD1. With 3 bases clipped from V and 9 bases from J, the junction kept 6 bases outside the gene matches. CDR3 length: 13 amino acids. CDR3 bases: TGTGCCAGCAGTTTCCGGGACAGGAGTAAAGCTTTCTTT. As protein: CASSFRDRSKAFF.

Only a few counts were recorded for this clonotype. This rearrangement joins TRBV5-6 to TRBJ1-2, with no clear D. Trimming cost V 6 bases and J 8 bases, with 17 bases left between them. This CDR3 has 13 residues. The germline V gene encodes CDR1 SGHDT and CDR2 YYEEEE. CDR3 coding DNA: TGTGCCAGCAAAGTTTGGGGTTCTGGGGGCTACACCTTC. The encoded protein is CASKVWGSGGYTF. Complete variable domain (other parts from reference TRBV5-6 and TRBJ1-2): DAGVTQSPTHLIKTRGQQVTLRCSPKSGHDTVSWYQQALGQGPQFIFQYYEEEERQRGNFPDRFSGHQFPNYSSELNVNALLLGDSALYLCASKVWGSGGYTFGSGTRLTVV.

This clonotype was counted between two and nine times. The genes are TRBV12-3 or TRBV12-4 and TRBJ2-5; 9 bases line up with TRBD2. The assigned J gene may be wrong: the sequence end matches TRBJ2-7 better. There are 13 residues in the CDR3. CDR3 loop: CASMRGRASEQYF. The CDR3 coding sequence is TGTGCCAGCATGCGCGGGAGGGCCAGCGAGCAGTACTTC.

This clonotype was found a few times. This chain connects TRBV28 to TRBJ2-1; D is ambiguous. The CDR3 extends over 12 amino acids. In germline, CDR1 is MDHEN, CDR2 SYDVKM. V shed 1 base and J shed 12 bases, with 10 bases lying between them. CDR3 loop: CASSLSDNAQFF. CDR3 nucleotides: TGTGCCAGCAGTTTATCAGACAACGCGCAGTTCTTC.

DNA of the CDR3: TGCAGTGCTAGAGAGCCTAGCGGGGGGTTAAAGACCCAGTACTTC. Translating gives CSAREPSGGLKTQYF. The V and J genes are TRBV20-1 and TRBJ2-7; 11 nucleotides align to TRBD2. The J call may be incorrect, as the DNA end agrees better with TRBJ2-5. This CDR3 contains 15 residues. CDR1 is DFQATT and CDR2 is SNEGSKA in the germline V gene (reference sequence).

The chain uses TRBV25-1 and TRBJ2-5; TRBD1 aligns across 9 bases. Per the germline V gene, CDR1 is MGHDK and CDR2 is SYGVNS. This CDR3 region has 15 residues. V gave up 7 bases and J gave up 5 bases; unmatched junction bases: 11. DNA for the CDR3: TGTGCCAGCATTCCCGGACAGGGGCGAGCTGAGACCCAGTACTTC. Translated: CASIPGQGRAETQYF.

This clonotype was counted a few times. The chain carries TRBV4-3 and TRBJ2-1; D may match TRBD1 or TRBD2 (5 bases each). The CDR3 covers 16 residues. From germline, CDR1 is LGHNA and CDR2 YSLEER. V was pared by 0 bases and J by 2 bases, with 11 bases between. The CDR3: CASSQDHGDAYNEQFF. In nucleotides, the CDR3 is TGCGCCAGCAGCCAAGATCATGGGGACGCCTACAATGAGCAGTTCTTC.

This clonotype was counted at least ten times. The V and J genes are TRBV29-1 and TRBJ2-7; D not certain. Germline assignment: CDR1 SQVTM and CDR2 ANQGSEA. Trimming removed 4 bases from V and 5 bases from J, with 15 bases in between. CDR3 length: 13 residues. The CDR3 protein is CSVGAPRVDEQYF. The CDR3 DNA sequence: TGCAGCGTTGGGGCGCCACGGGTGGACGAGCAGTACTTC.

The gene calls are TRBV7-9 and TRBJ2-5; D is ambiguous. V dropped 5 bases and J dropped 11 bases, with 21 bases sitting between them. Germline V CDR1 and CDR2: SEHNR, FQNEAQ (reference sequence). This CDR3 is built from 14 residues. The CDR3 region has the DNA TGTGCCAGCAGCCGATACGACGTACGCAATGAGCAGTACTTC. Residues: CASSRYDVRNEQYF.

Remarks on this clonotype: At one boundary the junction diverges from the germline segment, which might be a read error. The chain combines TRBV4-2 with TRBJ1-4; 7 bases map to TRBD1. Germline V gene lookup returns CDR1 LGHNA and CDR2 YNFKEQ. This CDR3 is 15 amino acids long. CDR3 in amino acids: CACSQDPQGSEKLFF. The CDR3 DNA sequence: TGTGCCTGCAGCCAAGATCCACAGGGGAGTGAAAAACTGTTTTTT.

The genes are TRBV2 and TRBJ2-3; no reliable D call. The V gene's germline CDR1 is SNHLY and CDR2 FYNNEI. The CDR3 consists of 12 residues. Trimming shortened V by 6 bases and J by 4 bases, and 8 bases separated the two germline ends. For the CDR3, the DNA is TGTGCCAGCAGCTACGGACCAGATACGCAGTATTTT. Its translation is CASSYGPDTQYF.

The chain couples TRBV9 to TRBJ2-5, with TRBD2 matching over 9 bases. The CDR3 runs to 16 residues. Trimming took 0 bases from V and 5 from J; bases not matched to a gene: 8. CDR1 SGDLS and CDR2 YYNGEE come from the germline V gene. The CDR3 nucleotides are TGTGCCAGCAGCGTAGGGAGGGCGGGAGGGTCCGAGACCCAGTACTTC. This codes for CASSVGRAGGSETQYF.